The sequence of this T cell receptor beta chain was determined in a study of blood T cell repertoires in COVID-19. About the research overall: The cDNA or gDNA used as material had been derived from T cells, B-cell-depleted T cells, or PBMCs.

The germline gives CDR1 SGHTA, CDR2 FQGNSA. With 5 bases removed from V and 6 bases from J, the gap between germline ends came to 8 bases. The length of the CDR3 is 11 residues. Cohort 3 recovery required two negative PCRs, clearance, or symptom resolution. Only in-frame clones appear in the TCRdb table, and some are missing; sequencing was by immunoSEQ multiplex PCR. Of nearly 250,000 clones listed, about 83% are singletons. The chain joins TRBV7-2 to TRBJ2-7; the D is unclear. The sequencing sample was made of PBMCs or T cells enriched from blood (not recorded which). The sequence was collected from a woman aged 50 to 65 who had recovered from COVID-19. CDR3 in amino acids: CASSDRSEQYF. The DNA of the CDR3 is TGTGCCAGCAGCGATAGAAGCGAGCAGTACTTC.